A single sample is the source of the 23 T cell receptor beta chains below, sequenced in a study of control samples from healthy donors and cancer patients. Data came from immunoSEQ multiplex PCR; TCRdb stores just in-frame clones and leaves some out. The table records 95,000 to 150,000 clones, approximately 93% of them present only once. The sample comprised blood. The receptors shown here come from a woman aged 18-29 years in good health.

CDR3 coding DNA: TGTGCCAGTAGTATCCAAGGGAAAGCGGGCAATCAGCCCCAGCATTTT. Amino acid sequence: CASSIQGKAGNQPQHF. V and J are TRBV19 and TRBJ1-5; D is ambiguous. The CDR3 extends over 16 amino acids. The V gene lost 3 bases and the J gene lost 2 bases, with 14 bases spanning the gap. Germline CDR1 is LNHDA and CDR2 is SQIVND (reference sequence). Complete variable domain (other parts from reference TRBV19 and TRBJ1-5): DGGITQSPKYLFRKEGQNVTLSCEQNLNHDAMYWYRQDPGQGLRLIYYSQIVNDFQKGDIAEGYSVSREKKESFPLTVTSAQKNPTAFYLCASSIQGKAGNQPQHFGDGTRLSIL.

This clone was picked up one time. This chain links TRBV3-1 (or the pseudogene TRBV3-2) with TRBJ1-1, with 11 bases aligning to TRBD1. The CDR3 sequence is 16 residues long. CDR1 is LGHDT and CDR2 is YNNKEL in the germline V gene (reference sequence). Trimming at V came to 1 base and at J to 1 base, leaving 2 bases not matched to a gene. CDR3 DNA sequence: TGTGCCAGCAGCCAAGGGACAGGGGGCACGAACACTGAAGCTTTCTTT. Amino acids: CASSQGTGGTNTEAFF.

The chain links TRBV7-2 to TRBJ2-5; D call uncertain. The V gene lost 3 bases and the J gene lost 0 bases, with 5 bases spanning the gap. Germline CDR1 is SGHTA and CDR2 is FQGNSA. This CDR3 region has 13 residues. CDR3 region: CASSFSYQETQYF. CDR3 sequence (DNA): TGTGCCAGCAGCTTCTCGTACCAAGAGACCCAGTACTTC.

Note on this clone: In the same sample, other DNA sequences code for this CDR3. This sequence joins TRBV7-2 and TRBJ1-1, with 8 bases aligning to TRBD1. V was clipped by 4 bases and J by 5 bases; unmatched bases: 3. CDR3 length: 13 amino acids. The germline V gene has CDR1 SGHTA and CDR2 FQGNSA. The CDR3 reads CASSSQGGTEAFF. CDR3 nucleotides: TGTGCCAGCAGCTCACAGGGGGGAACTGAAGCTTTCTTT.

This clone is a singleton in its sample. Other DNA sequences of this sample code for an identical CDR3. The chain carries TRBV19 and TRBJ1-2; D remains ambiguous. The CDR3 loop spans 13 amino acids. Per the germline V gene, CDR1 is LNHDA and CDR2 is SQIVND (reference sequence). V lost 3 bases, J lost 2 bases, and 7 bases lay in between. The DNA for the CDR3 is TGTGCCAGTAGTATGACACGGAACTATGGCTACACCTTC. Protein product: CASSMTRNYGYTF.

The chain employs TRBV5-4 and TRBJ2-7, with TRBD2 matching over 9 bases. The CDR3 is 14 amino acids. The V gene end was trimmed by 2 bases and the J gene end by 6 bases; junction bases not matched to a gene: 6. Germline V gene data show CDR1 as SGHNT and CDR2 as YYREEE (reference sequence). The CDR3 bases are TGTGCCAGCAGCTTAGGCGGGGGGGCAGGCGAGCAGTACTTC. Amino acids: CASSLGGGAGEQYF.

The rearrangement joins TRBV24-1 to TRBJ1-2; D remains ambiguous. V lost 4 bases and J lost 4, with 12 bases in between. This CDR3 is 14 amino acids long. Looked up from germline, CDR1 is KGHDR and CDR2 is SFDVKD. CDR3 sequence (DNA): TGTGCCACCAGTGAGAGTGACGGCCCCTATGGCTACACCTTC. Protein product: CATSESDGPYGYTF.

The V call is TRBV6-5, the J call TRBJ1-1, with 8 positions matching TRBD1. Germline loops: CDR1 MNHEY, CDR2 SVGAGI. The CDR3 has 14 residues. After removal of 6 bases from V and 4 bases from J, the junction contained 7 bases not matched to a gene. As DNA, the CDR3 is TGTGCCAGCAGCCGGACAGGGTACGGCACTGAAGCTTTCTTT. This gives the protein CASSRTGYGTEAFF.

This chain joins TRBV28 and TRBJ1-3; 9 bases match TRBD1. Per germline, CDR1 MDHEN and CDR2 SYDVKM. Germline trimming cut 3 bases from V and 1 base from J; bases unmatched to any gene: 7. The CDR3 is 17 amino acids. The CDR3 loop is CASSLGQGRPSGNTIYF. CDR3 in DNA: TGTGCCAGCAGTTTGGGACAGGGTCGACCATCTGGAAACACCATATATTTT.

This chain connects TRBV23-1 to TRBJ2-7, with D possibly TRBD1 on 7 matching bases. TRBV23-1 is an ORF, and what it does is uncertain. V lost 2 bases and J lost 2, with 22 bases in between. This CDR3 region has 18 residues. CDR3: CASSQRKEGAGPPYEQYF. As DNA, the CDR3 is TGCGCCAGCAGTCAACGAAAGGAGGGGGCTGGGCCCCCCTACGAGCAGTACTTC.

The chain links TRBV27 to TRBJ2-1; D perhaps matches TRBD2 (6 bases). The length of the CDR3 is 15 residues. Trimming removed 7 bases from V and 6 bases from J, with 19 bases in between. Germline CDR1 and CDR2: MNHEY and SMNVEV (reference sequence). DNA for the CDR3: TGTGCCAGCAAAATGGCCCCGGGGGTTCTCAATGAGCAGTTCTTC. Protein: CASKMAPGVLNEQFF.

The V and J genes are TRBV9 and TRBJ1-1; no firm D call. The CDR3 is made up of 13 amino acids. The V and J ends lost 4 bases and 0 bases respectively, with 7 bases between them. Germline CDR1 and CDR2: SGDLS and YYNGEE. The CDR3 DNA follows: TGTGCCAGCAGCACCCACATGAACACTGAAGCTTTCTTT. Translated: CASSTHMNTEAFF.

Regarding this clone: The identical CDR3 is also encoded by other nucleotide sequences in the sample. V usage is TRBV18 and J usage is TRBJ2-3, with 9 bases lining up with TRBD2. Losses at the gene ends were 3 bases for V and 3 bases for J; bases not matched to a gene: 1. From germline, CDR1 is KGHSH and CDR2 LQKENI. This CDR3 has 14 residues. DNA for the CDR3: TGTGCCAGCTCACCGGGACTAGCAACAGATACGCAGTATTTT. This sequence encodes CASSPGLATDTQYF.

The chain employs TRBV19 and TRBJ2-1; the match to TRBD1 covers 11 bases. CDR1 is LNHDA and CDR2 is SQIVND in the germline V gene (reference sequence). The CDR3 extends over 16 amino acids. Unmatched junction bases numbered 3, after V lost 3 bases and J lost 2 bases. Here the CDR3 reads CASSIRDRGAYNEQFF. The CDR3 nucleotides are TGTGCCAGTAGTATCCGGGACAGGGGGGCCTACAATGAGCAGTTCTTC. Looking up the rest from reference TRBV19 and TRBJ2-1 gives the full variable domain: DGGITQSPKYLFRKEGQNVTLSCEQNLNHDAMYWYRQDPGQGLRLIYYSQIVNDFQKGDIAEGYSVSREKKESFPLTVTSAQKNPTAFYLCASSIRDRGAYNEQFFGPGTRLTVL.

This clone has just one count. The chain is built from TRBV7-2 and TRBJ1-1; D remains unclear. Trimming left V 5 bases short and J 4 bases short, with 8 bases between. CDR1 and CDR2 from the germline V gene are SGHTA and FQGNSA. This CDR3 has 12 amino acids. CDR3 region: CASSPWGTEAFF. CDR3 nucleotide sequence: TGTGCCAGCAGCCCCTGGGGCACTGAAGCTTTCTTT.

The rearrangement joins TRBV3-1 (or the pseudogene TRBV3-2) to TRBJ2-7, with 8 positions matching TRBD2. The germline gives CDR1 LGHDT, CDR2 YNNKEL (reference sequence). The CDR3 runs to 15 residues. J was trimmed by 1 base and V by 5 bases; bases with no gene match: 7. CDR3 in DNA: TGTGCCAGCAGCGTCGCGGGGGGCGCATCCTACGAGCAGTACTTC. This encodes CASSVAGGASYEQYF.

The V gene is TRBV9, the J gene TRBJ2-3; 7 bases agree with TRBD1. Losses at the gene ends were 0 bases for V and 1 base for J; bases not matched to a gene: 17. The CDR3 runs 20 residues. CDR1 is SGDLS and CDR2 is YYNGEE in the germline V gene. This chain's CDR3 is CASSVAGQGVTGSGTDTQYF. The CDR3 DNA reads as TGTGCCAGCAGCGTAGCTGGGCAGGGGGTGACAGGTTCGGGCACAGATACGCAGTATTTT.

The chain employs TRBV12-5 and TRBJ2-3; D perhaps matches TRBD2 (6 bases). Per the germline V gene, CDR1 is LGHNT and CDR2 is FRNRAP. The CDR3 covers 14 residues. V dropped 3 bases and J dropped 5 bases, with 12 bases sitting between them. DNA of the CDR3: TGTGCTAGTGGTTTAAGTGGGACTCAAGATACGCAGTATTTT. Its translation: CASGLSGTQDTQYF.

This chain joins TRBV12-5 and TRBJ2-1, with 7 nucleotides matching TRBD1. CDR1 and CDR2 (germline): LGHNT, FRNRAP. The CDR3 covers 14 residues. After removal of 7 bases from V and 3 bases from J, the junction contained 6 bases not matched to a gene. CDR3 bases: TGTGCTAGTGCCCCCGGGACAGTCTACAATGAGCAGTTCTTC. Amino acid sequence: CASAPGTVYNEQFF. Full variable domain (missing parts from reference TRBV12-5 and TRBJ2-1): DARVTQTPRHKVTEMGQEVTMRCQPILGHNTVFWYRQTMMQGLELLAYFRNRAPLDDSGMPKDRFSAEMPDATLATLKIQPSEPRDSAVYFCASAPGTVYNEQFFGPGTRLTVL.

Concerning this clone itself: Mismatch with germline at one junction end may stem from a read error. CDR3 nucleotide sequence: TGTGCCAGCAGCCACGCCCGGGACAGGGTCATGGTGTCGACTTCTTTC. Its translation is CASSHARDRVMVSTSF. V and J are TRBV5-4 and TRBJ2-7; 9 bases are shared with TRBD1. In germline, CDR1 is SGHNT, CDR2 YYREEE (reference sequence). CDR3 length equals 16 residues.

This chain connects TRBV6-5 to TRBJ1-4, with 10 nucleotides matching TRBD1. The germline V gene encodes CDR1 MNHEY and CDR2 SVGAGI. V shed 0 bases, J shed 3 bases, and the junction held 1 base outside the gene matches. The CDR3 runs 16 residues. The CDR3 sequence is CASSYSGTGANEKLFF. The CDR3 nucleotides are TGTGCCAGCAGTTACTCGGGGACAGGGGCTAATGAAAAACTGTTTTTT.

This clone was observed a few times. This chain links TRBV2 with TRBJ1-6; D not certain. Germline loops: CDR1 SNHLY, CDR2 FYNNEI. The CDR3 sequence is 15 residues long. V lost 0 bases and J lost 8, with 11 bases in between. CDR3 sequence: CASSEAEGAYSPLHF. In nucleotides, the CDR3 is TGTGCCAGCAGTGAAGCTGAGGGCGCTTATTCACCCCTCCACTTT.

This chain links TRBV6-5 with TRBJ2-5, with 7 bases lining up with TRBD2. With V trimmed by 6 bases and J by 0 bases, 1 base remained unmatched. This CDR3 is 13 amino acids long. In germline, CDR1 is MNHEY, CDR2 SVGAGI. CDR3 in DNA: TGTGCCAGCAGGGGGGGGGACCAAGAGACCCAGTACTTC. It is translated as CASRGGDQETQYF.